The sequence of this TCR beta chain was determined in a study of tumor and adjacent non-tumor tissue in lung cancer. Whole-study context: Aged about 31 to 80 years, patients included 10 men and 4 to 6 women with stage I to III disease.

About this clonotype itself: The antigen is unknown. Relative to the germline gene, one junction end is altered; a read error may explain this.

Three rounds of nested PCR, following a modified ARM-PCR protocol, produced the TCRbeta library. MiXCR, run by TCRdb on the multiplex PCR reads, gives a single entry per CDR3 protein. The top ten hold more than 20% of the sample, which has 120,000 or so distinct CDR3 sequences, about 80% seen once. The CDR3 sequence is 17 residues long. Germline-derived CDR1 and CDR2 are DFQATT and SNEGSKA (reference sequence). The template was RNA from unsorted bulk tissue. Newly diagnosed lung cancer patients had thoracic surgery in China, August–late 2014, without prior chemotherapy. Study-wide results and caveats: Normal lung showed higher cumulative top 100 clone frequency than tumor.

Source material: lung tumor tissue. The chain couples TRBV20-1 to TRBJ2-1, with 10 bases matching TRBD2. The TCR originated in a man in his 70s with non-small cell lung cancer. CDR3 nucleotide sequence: TGCAGCGCTAGAGGTCCCAGCGGGGGGGCCGGTCGGGATGAGCAGTTCTTC. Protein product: CSARGPSGGAGRDEQFF.